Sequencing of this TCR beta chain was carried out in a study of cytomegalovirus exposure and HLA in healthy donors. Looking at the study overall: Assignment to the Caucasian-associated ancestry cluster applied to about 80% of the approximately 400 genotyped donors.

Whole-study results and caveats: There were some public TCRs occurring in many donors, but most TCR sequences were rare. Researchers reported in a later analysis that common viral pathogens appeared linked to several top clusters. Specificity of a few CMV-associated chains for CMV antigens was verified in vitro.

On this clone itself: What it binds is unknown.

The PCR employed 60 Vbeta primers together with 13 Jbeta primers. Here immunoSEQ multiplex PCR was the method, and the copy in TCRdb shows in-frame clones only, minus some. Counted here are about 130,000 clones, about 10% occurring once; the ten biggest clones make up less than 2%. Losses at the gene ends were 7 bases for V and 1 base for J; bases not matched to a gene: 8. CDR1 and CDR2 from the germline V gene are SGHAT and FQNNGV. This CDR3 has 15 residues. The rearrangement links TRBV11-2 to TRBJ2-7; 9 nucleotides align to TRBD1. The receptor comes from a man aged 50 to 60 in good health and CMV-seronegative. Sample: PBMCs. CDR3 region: CASTPGQGPSYEQYF. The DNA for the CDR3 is TGTGCCAGCACCCCCGGACAGGGGCCATCCTACGAGCAGTACTTC.